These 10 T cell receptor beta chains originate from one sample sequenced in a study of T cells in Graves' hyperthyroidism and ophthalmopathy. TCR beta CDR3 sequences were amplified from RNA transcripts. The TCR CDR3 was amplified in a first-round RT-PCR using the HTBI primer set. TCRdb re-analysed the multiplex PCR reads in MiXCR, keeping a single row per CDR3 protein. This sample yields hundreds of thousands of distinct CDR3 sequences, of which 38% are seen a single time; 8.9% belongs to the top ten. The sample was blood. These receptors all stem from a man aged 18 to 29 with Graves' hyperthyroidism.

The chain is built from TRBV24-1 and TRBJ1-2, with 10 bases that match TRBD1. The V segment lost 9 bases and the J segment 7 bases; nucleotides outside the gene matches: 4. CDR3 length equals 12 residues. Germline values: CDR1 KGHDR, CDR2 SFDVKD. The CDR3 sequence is CATGTGEVGYTF. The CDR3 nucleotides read TGTGCCACCGGGACAGGGGAGGTTGGCTACACCTTC.

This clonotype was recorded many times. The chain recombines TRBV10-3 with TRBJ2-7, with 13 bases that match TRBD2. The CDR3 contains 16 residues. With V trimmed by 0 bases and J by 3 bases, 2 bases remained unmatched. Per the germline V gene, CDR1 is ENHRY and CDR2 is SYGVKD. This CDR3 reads CAISESGTSGNYEQYF. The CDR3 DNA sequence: TGTGCCATCAGTGAGTCTGGGACTAGCGGGAACTACGAGCAGTACTTC.

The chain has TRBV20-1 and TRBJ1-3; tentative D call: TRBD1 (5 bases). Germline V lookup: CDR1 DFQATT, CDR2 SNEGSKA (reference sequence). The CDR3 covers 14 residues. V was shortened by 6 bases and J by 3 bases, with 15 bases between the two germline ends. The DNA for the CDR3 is TGCAGTGCCTACAGGTCAGGTCATGGAAACACCATATATTTT. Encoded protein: CSAYRSGHGNTIYF.

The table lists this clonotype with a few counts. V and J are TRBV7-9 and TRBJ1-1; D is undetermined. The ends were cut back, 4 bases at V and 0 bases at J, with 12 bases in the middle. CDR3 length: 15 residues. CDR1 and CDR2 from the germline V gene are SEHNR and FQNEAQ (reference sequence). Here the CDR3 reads CASSSLDHMNTEAFF. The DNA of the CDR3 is TGTGCCAGCAGCTCCTTGGACCACATGAACACTGAAGCTTTCTTT.

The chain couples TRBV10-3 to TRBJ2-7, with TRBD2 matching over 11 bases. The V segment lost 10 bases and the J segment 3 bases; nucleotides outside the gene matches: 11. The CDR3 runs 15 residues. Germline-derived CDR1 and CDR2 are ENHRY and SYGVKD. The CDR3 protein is CASSSTSGNSYEQYF. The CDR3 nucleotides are TGTGCCAGCAGCTCGACTAGCGGGAATAGCTACGAGCAGTACTTC.

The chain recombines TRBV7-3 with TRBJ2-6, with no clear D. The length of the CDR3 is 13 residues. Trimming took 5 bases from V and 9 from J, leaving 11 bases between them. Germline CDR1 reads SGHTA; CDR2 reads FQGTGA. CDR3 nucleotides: TGTGCCAGCAGCCCCCTGGCAGTCAACGTCCTGACTTTC. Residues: CASSPLAVNVLTF. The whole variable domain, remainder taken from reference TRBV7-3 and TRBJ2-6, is GAGVSQTPSNKVTEKGKYVELRCDPISGHTALYWYRQSLGQGPEFLIYFQGTGAADDSGLPNDRFFAVRPEGSVSTLKIQRTERGDSAVYLCASSPLAVNVLTFGAGSRLTVL.

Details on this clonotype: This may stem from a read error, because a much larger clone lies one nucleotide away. The CDR3 DNA is TGTGCCACCAGCAGAGAGCGGAACAATCCTGAAGCTTTCTTT. The encoded protein is CATSRERNNPEAFF. The chain carries TRBV15 and TRBJ1-1; D unresolved. Germline V gene data show CDR1 as LNHNV and CDR2 as YYDKDF (reference sequence). Trimming shortened V by 0 bases and J by 6 bases, and 11 bases separated the two germline ends. The CDR3 covers 14 residues. The variable domain in full, completed from reference TRBV15 and TRBJ1-1, reads DAMVIQNPRYQVTQFGKPVTLSCSQTLNHNVMYWYQQKSSQAPKLLFHYYDKDFNNEADTPDNFQSRRPNTSFCFLDIRSPGLGDTAMYLCATSRERNNPEAFFGQGTRLTVV.

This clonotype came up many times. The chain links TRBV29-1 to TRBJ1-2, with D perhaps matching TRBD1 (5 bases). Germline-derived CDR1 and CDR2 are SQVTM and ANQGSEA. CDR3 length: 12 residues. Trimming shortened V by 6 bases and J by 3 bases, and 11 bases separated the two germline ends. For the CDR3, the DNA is TGCAGCGTGCCGGGGCCCCACTATGGCTACACCTTC. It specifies CSVPGPHYGYTF.

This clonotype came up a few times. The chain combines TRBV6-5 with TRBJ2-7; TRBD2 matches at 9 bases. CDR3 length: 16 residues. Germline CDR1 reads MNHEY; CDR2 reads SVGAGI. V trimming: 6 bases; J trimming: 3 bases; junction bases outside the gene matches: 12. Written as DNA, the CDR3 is TGTGCCAGCAGCCGGTTTTTAGCGGGGGACCTCTACGAGCAGTACTTC. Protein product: CASSRFLAGDLYEQYF.

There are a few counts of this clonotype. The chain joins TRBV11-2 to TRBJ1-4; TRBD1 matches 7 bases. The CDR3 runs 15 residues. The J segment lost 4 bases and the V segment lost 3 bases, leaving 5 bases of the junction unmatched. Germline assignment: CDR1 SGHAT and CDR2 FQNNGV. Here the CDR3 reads CASSFQGGLNEKLFF. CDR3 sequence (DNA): TGTGCCAGCAGCTTCCAGGGGGGCCTTAATGAAAAACTGTTTTTT.